The clone carrying this TCR beta chain was recorded many times. Its specificity is not known. The germline V and J ends were trimmed by 0 bases and 5 bases, with 9 bases remaining between them. The CDR3 runs 14 residues. Germline CDR1 SGHDT, CDR2 YYEEEE. This sample stems from a study of T-cell reconstitution after alpha-beta-depleted transplantation in children. Unique molecular identifiers featured in how the TCRbeta library was prepared. One entry per CDR3 protein results from TCRdb running MiXCR on the PCR reads. The sample lists about 260,000 distinct CDR3 sequences; 11% were seen once. General study results and limits: The main origin of T-cell counts and diversity one year after transplant was newly produced T cells. Reportedly, alpha-beta T cells present about two months post-transplant originated from several hundred expanded clones of graft origin. TCRbeta diversity was high at day 60 in some patients (a result of surviving recipient T cells and thymic progenitors).

Sequenced material: peripheral blood, taken 180 days after TCRalphabeta/CD19-depleted stem cell transplant. The rearrangement links TRBV5-6 to TRBJ2-1, with D possibly being TRBD1 (6 bases). This receptor was obtained from a male patient between 2 and 9 years old who had a stem cell transplant for chronic granulomatous disease, so the T cells may come from the graft donor. CDR3 loop: CASSLGDTHNEQFF. CDR3 coding DNA: TGTGCCAGCAGCTTGGGGGACACCCACAATGAGCAGTTCTTC.